This T cell receptor beta chain was identified during a study of glioma-infiltrating T cells after dendritic cell vaccination. Findings and caveats of the study: TCR clonality showed no direct relationship with survival.

Comment on this clone: Its antigen is still unknown.

Assay used: immunoSEQ multiplex PCR; TCRdb lists only in-frame clones, some missing. The data show roughly 62,000 clones, with roughly 80% seen just once and 15% to 19% held by the top ten. Documented time point: after dendritic cell vaccination, including at tumor progression/relapse. Sequencing used blood, obtained after dendritic cell vaccination. The TCR comes from a human donor with glioblastoma.

The CDR3 region has the DNA TGTGCCAGCAGACGGTCCGACACTGAAGCTTTCTTT. Translating it yields CASRRSDTEAFF. The V call is TRBV27, the J call TRBJ1-1, with unresolved D. Germline V CDR1 and CDR2: MNHEY, SMNVEV (reference sequence). CDR3 length: 12 residues. Trimming cost V 6 bases and J 3 bases, with 8 bases left between them.